A selection of T cell receptor beta chains follows, all from one sample in a study of cytomegalovirus exposure and HLA in healthy donors. TCRdb's copy holds only in-frame clones and misses some; the assay was immunoSEQ multiplex PCR. The table records 120,000 or so clones, approximately 84% of them present only once. Sequencing was carried out using PBMCs. Source of these receptors: a man over 45 in good health and CMV-seronegative. Each CDR3 is given with its conserved first and last residue. The order of the fields is clone size, V gene, J gene, D gene, CDR3 protein, CDR3 DNA. The D gene is left open where the match is weak. Part of the rows lack a size; the others show once, few, many or a class for expanded clones.

.,TRBV30,TRBJ2-1,.,CAWSGGKYNEQFF,TGTGCCTGGAGCGGAGGGAAATACAATGAGCAGTTCTTC
.,TRBV6-5,TRBJ2-7,.,CASSYSSEQYF,TGTGCCAGCAGTTACTCCTCCGAGCAGTACTTC
.,TRBV7-8,TRBJ1-3,.,CASSRSFEISGNTIYF,TGTGCCAGCAGCCGGTCCTTTGAAATCTCTGGAAACACCATATATTTT
.,TRBV7-3,TRBJ2-7,TRBD2,CASSSLAGSYEQYF,TGTGCCAGCAGCTCGTTAGCGGGTTCCTACGAGCAGTACTTC
.,TRBV9,TRBJ1-2,.,CASSVDGYGYTF,TGTGCCAGCAGCGTAGACGGCTATGGCTACACCTTC
few,TRBV11-2,TRBJ2-1,TRBD2,CASSLRAFLAADYNEQFF,TGTGCCAGCAGCTTAAGAGCCTTTCTAGCGGCGGACTACAATGAGCAGTTCTTC
.,TRBV5-1,TRBJ1-1,.,CASSSSGKNTEAFF,TGCGCCAGCAGCTCCTCCGGGAAGAACACTGAAGCTTTCTTT
.,TRBV11-2,TRBJ1-1,TRBD1,CASSIEGAETEAFF,TGTGCCAGCAGTATTGAGGGGGCAGAAACTGAAGCTTTCTTT
.,TRBV20-1,TRBJ2-1,.,CSAGLNNEQFF,TGCAGTGCTGGTCTAAACAATGAGCAGTTCTTC
once,TRBV27,TRBJ2-1,.,CASNNRDNYNEQFF,TGTGCCAGCAATAACCGGGACAACTACAATGAGCAGTTCTTC
once,TRBV19,TRBJ2-2,TRBD2,CASTKPRKAGAGTGELFF,TGTGCCAGTACCAAGCCTAGAAAAGCGGGGGCGGGCACCGGGGAGCTGTTTTTT
.,TRBV5-1,TRBJ1-4,.,CASSPFMTDPGEKLFF,TGCGCCAGCAGCCCATTTATGACAGACCCCGGGGAAAAACTGTTTTTT
.,TRBV27,TRBJ1-2,TRBD1,CASSLTGAGNYGYTF,TGTGCCAGCAGTTTGACAGGGGCTGGAAACTATGGCTACACCTTC
.,TRBV7-9,TRBJ2-4,TRBD1,CASSPKVGQRDIQYF,TGTGCCAGCAGCCCAAAGGTGGGACAGAGGGACATTCAGTACTTC
.,TRBV19,TRBJ2-3,.,CASSIQGGRTDTQYF,TGTGCCAGTAGTATACAGGGGGGTAGGACAGATACGCAGTATTTT
.,TRBV5-1,TRBJ2-7,.,CASRYSVLTYEQYF,TGCGCCAGCCGATACTCGGTCCTTACCTACGAGCAGTACTTC
.,TRBV13,TRBJ2-5,TRBD2,CASSPPGLAGGPLKTQYF,TGTGCCAGCAGCCCACCGGGACTAGCGGGAGGGCCTTTAAAGACCCAGTACTTC
.,TRBV6-6,TRBJ2-2,TRBD1,CASRTGITGELFF,TGTGCCAGCAGGACAGGGATCACCGGGGAGCTGTTTTTT
.,TRBV7-7,TRBJ2-7,TRBD1,CASSELPGQGYEQYF,TGTGCTAGCAGCGAACTTCCGGGACAGGGCTACGAGCAGTACTTC
.,TRBV27,TRBJ2-5,.,CASSSTWAGRETQYF,TGTGCCAGCAGTTCGACATGGGCAGGGCGAGAGACCCAGTACTTC
.,TRBV23-1,TRBJ1-1,TRBD1,CASSHPSGTGATEAFF,TGCGCCAGCAGTCACCCCTCCGGGACAGGGGCGACTGAAGCTTTCTTT
.,TRBV18,TRBJ1-3,TRBD1,CASSPREQGSSGNTIYF,TGTGCCAGCTCACCTAGGGAACAGGGGAGCTCTGGAAACACCATATATTTT
once,TRBV5-1,TRBJ1-1,.,CASSGSGGNTEAFF,TGCGCCAGCAGCGGGTCGGGAGGGAACACTGAAGCTTTCTTT
.,TRBV28,TRBJ2-7,TRBD1,CASSTRDRNYEQYF,TGTGCCAGCAGCACCCGGGACAGAAACTACGAGCAGTACTTC
.,TRBV10-2,TRBJ2-7,TRBD1,CASTEDRNQYF,TGCGCCAGCACCGAGGACAGGAACCAGTACTTC
.,TRBV5-4,TRBJ2-1,TRBD2,CASSPRLAGWNEQFF,TGTGCCAGCAGTCCCCGACTAGCGGGGTGGAATGAGCAGTTCTTC
.,TRBV19,TRBJ1-4,TRBD1,CASSIAGQGMGKLFF,TGTGCCAGTAGTATAGCAGGACAGGGAATGGGAAAACTGTTTTTT
.,TRBV25-1,TRBJ2-3,.,CASKQGPDTQYF,TGTGCCAGCAAACAGGGCCCAGATACGCAGTATTTT
.,TRBV9,TRBJ2-1,TRBD1,CASSVAGTGMDEQFF,TGTGCCAGCAGCGTAGCCGGGACAGGTATGGATGAGCAGTTCTTC
.,TRBV6-1,TRBJ2-7,TRBD2,CASTSFLAVNYEQYF,TGTGCCAGCACCTCCTTCCTAGCGGTCAACTACGAGCAGTACTTC
.,TRBV9,TRBJ2-7,.,CASSVASPWSEQYF,TGTGCCAGCAGCGTAGCTTCTCCGTGGAGCGAGCAGTACTTC
.,TRBV19,TRBJ2-5,TRBD1,CASSADRAPGLTQYF,TGTGCCAGTAGTGCCGACAGGGCACCTGGACTGACCCAGTACTTC
.,TRBV21-1,TRBJ2-7,.,CASSKPLGEGRDYEQYF,TGTGCCAGCAGCAAACCCCTGGGTGAGGGAAGGGACTACGAGCAGTACTTC
.,TRBV2,TRBJ1-6,TRBD1,CASSVGQVNSPLHF,TGTGCCAGCAGTGTGGGACAGGTTAATTCACCCCTCCACTTT
once,TRBV19,TRBJ2-7,TRBD1,CASSWTGSDYEQYF,TGTGCCAGCTCCTGGACAGGGTCTGACTACGAGCAGTACTTC
.,TRBV28,TRBJ2-5,.,CASSLGGSAGETQYF,TGTGCCAGCAGTTTAGGGGGGTCAGCTGGGGAGACCCAGTACTTC
.,TRBV2,TRBJ2-3,TRBD2,CASKGLATTDTQYF,TGTGCCAGCAAGGGACTAGCGACCACAGATACGCAGTATTTT
.,TRBV9,TRBJ2-5,.,CASSVGGVAGAIETQYF,TGTGCCAGCAGCGTAGGGGGGGTTGCGGGGGCCATTGAGACCCAGTACTTC
.,TRBV11-3,TRBJ1-2,.,CASSTPSQGYTF,TGTGCCAGCAGCACCCCCTCACAAGGCTACACCTTC
.,TRBV19,TRBJ1-2,TRBD1,CASSSAGQGGYGYTF,TGTGCCAGTAGTAGTGCGGGACAGGGAGGATATGGCTACACCTTC